This entry features one T cell receptor beta chain sequence. The repertoire was sequenced with immunoSEQ multiplex PCR; TCRdb's copy has only in-frame clones and lacks some. Of approximately 190,000 clones in the sample, roughly four fifths are singletons; the top ten hold roughly 6.1%. This record comes from a study of blood T cell repertoires in COVID-19. This CDR3 is 16 amino acids long. Germline V gene lookup returns CDR1 SGHTA and CDR2 FQGNSA. The germline V and J ends were trimmed by 2 bases and 1 base, with 15 bases remaining between them. Sequences were obtained from peripheral blood. The clonotype comes from a woman aged 40 to 49 with acute or convalescent COVID-19. The V call is TRBV7-2, the J call TRBJ2-7, with TRBD1 as a possible D gene (6 bases). CDR3 DNA sequence: TGTGCCAGCAGCTTACACGGGACAATTACTTCCTACGAGCAGTACTTC. Protein: CASSLHGTITSYEQYF. The full variable domain, with the rest looked up from reference TRBV7-2 and TRBJ2-7, is GAGVSQSPSNKVTEKGKDVELRCDPISGHTALYWYRQSLGQGLEFLIYFQGNSAPDKSGLPSDRFSAERTGGSVSTLTIQRTQQEDSAVYLCASSLHGTITSYEQYFGPGTRLTVT.